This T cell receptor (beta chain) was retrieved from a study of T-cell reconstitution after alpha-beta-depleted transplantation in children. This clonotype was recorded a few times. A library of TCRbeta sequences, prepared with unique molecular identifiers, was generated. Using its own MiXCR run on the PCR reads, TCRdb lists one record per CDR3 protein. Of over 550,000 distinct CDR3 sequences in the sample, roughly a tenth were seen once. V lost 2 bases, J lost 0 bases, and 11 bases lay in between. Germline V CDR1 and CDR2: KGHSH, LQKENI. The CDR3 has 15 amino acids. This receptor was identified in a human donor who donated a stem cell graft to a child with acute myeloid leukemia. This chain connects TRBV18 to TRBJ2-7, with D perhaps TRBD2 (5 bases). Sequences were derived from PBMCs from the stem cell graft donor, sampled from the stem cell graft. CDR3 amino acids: CASSPRRESSYEQYF. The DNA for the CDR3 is TGTGCCAGCTCACCAAGACGGGAAAGCTCCTACGAGCAGTACTTC.